Shown below are 3 T cell receptor beta chains from a single sample sequenced in a study of beta chain features in type 1 diabetes. Of the isolated RNA, all was reverse transcribed, and so the sequenced material was expressed TCRB transcripts. Some clones are missing from TCRdb's copy, which holds only in-frame ones; the method was immunoSEQ multiplex PCR. The table has under 400,000 clones, 20% seen once. The source material was naive CD4+ T cells from blood. Receptors were obtained from a woman between 18 and 29 years old in good health.

The CDR3 sequence: CASSGTGQPQETQYF. The DNA of the CDR3 is TGCGCCAGCAGCGGCACAGGACAGCCCCAAGAGACCCAGTACTTC. The chain recombines TRBV5-1 with TRBJ2-5, with D tentatively TRBD1 (6 bases). With 4 bases removed from V and 1 base from J, the gap between germline ends came to 14 bases. The CDR3 extends over 15 amino acids. Germline V gene lookup returns CDR1 SGHRS and CDR2 YFSETQ. The complete variable domain, with remaining parts taken from reference TRBV5-1 and TRBJ2-5, reads KAGVTQTPRYLIKTRGQQVTLSCSPISGHRSVSWYQQTPGQGLQFLFEYFSETQRNKGNFPGRFSGRQFSNSRSEMNVSTLELGDSALYLCASSGTGQPQETQYFGPGTRLLVL.

In this sample, this clone turned up a few times. The rearrangement uses TRBV7-2 and TRBJ2-7; 7 bases are shared with TRBD1. Germline assignment: CDR1 SGHTA and CDR2 FQGNSA. The CDR3 covers 12 residues. V gave up 5 bases and J gave up 4 bases; unmatched junction bases: 2. The CDR3 bases are TGTGCCAGCAGCCTGGGACAGTACGAGCAGTACTTC. The encoded protein is CASSLGQYEQYF.

The J gene is TRBJ1-1, the V gene TRBV6-1; D gene unclear. Trimming stripped 4 bases from V and 4 bases from J, with 10 bases between. CDR1 is MNHNS, CDR2 SASEGT, per germline. The CDR3 has 13 amino acids. CDR3 sequence: CASSVPGVTEAFF. In nucleotides, the CDR3 is TGTGCCAGCAGTGTACCGGGAGTCACTGAAGCTTTCTTT.